Shown below are 13 T cell receptor beta chains from a single sample sequenced in a study of T-cell reconstitution after alpha-beta-depleted transplantation in children. Library preparation (for TCRbeta) was performed with unique molecular identifiers. TCRdb reanalysed the PCR reads using MiXCR and keeps one entry per CDR3 protein. The repertoire includes over 200,000 distinct CDR3 sequences, 8.5% to 10% of them detected once, and roughly 6.2% sits in the top ten. The sequenced sample was PBMCs from the stem cell graft donor, obtained from the stem cell graft. Source of these receptors: a human donor who donated a stem cell graft to a child with acute lymphoblastic leukemia.

This clonotype was seen a handful of times. The chain joins TRBV25-1 to TRBJ2-3, with no clear D. CDR3 size: 16 residues. In germline, CDR1 is MGHDK, CDR2 SYGVNS. V was cut by 1 base and J by 10 bases, with 21 bases left in between. The CDR3 nucleotides are TGTGCCAGCAGTGAATCTAAGGCCCGGTCCAGTCTTCCGCAGTATTTT. It yields the protein CASSESKARSSLPQYF.

Ten or more counts support this clonotype. The chain combines TRBV6-2 or TRBV6-3 with TRBJ1-2; D remains unclear. CDR1 is MNHEY and CDR2 is SVGEGT in the germline V gene. The CDR3 loop spans 11 amino acids. The V end was cut by 6 bases, the J end by 7 bases, with 9 bases between. CDR3 residues: CASSPSFGYTF. Written as DNA, the CDR3 is TGTGCCAGCAGCCCCTCTTTTGGCTACACCTTC.

This clonotype has ten or more counts. This rearrangement joins TRBV12-3 or TRBV12-4 to TRBJ2-5; a weak D match, TRBD2 (6 bases). The ends were cut back, 0 bases at V and 2 bases at J, with 13 bases in the middle. The CDR3 covers 16 residues. CDR3 sequence: CASSLASLGGQETQYF. The DNA for the CDR3 is TGTGCCAGCAGTTTAGCGTCCCTGGGAGGACAAGAGACCCAGTACTTC.

This clonotype has a handful of counts. The J gene is TRBJ2-3, the V gene TRBV5-1; 13 bases agree with TRBD2. The CDR3 consists of 20 residues. J was trimmed by 0 bases and V by 3 bases; bases with no gene match: 13. Germline-derived CDR1 and CDR2 are SGHRS and YFSETQ. The CDR3 nucleotides read TGCGCCAGCAGCTCACCCCCAGGACTAGCGGGGGCCGTTAGCACAGATACGCAGTATTTT. Its protein is CASSSPPGLAGAVSTDTQYF. The full variable domain, its missing parts supplied by reference TRBV5-1 and TRBJ2-3, is KAGVTQTPRYLIKTRGQQVTLSCSPISGHRSVSWYQQTPGQGLQFLFEYFSETQRNKGNFPGRFSGRQFSNSRSEMNVSTLELGDSALYLCASSSPPGLAGAVSTDTQYFGPGTRLTVL.

At least ten counts were recorded for this clonotype. The chain uses TRBV5-1 and TRBJ1-1; 10 bases align to TRBD1. The germline V gene encodes CDR1 SGHRS and CDR2 YFSETQ. The CDR3 covers 18 residues. V gave up 7 bases and J gave up 1 base; unmatched junction bases: 16. The DNA of the CDR3 is TGCGCCAGCCAGCTCCAACCCCCGGGACAGGGGTCGAACACTGAAGCTTTCTTT. The encoded protein is CASQLQPPGQGSNTEAFF.

Many counts were recorded for this clonotype. This sequence joins TRBV6-1 and TRBJ1-1; D is uncertain. In germline, CDR1 is MNHNS, CDR2 SASEGT. V was trimmed by 3 bases and J by 0 bases, leaving 5 bases between them. This CDR3 spans 13 amino acids. The CDR3 region is CASSDRMNTEAFF. Here the CDR3 DNA reads TGTGCCAGCAGTGATAGAATGAACACTGAAGCTTTCTTT.

This clonotype was counted a few times. The chain is built from TRBV29-1 and TRBJ2-7, with TRBD1 matching 9 bases. The CDR3 has 13 residues. In germline, CDR1 is SQVTM, CDR2 ANQGSEA. The J segment lost 6 bases and the V segment lost 7 bases, leaving 10 bases of the junction unmatched. This CDR3 is CSAIRDREAEQYF. In DNA form, the CDR3 reads TGCAGCGCTATCCGGGACAGGGAGGCCGAGCAGTACTTC.

This chain links TRBV12-3 or TRBV12-4 with TRBJ2-7; no reliable D call. This CDR3 spans 11 amino acids. Trimming stripped 2 bases from V and 6 bases from J, with 5 bases between. CDR3 residues: CASSLFGEQYF. The DNA of the CDR3 is TGTGCCAGCAGTTTATTTGGCGAGCAGTACTTC.

The rearrangement uses TRBV5-1 and TRBJ2-1, with TRBD2 matching over 8 bases. This CDR3 spans 16 amino acids. Germline assignment: CDR1 SGHRS and CDR2 YFSETQ. After removal of 4 bases from V and 9 bases from J, the junction contained 15 bases not matched to a gene. CDR3 amino acids: CASSPRLGSGGGEQFF. The CDR3 DNA reads as TGCGCCAGCAGCCCAAGGCTAGGTTCGGGGGGGGGTGAGCAGTTCTTC. The whole variable domain, remainder taken from reference TRBV5-1 and TRBJ2-1, is KAGVTQTPRYLIKTRGQQVTLSCSPISGHRSVSWYQQTPGQGLQFLFEYFSETQRNKGNFPGRFSGRQFSNSRSEMNVSTLELGDSALYLCASSPRLGSGGGEQFFGPGTRLTVL.

This clonotype was seen only a few times. The rearrangement links TRBV7-9 to TRBJ1-1; no definite D call. The germline V gene has CDR1 SEHNR and CDR2 FQNEAQ (reference sequence). Trimming removed 2 bases from V and 5 bases from J, with 12 bases in between. CDR3 length: 14 residues. The CDR3 spells CASSLRLAGTEAFF. For the CDR3, the DNA is TGTGCCAGCAGCTTAAGATTGGCTGGTACTGAAGCTTTCTTT.

In this sample, this clonotype turned up many times. V usage is TRBV19 and J usage is TRBJ2-3, with D possibly being TRBD2 (5 bases). The CDR3 spans 15 residues. V shed 5 bases and J shed 1 base, with 13 bases lying between them. In germline, CDR1 is LNHDA, CDR2 SQIVND (reference sequence). DNA of the CDR3: TGTGCCAGTAGTGTCCTCGGAGGTGGCACAGATACGCAGTATTTT. It codes for CASSVLGGGTDTQYF.

This clonotype has a count of ten or more. The chain has TRBV12-3 or TRBV12-4 and TRBJ2-2; 12 nucleotides agree with TRBD2. The CDR3 spans 16 residues. Unmatched junction bases numbered 4, after V lost 1 base and J lost 7 bases. The CDR3 nucleotides read TGTGCCAGCAGTTTAGGAGGACTAGCGGGAAGCGGGGAGCTGTTTTTT. Translation gives CASSLGGLAGSGELFF.

This clonotype was seen many times. The gene calls are TRBV30 and TRBJ1-1; D call uncertain. The CDR3 runs to 14 residues. V dropped 0 bases and J dropped 4 bases, with 12 bases sitting between them. Germline CDR1 reads GTSNPN; CDR2 reads SVGIG (reference sequence). CDR3 bases: TGTGCCTGGAGTGTATCCAGATACGGCACTGAAGCTTTCTTT. It is translated as CAWSVSRYGTEAFF.